This T cell receptor beta chain came from a study of blood T cell repertoires in COVID-19. Here immunoSEQ multiplex PCR was the method, and the copy in TCRdb shows in-frame clones only, minus some. Here the sample spans 200,000 to 250,000 clones, 85% to 90% being singletons. Germline V lookup: CDR1 MNHEY, CDR2 SMNVEV (reference sequence). V was clipped by 11 bases and J by 0 bases, with 19 bases between them. CDR3 size: 15 residues. The sequencing input was PBMCs or T cells enriched from blood (not recorded which). The origin of this receptor is a man in his forties or fifties who had recovered from COVID-19. The chain links TRBV27 to TRBJ1-1, with a weak D call TRBD1 (6 bases). The CDR3: CACRLTGFMNTEAFF. CDR3 DNA: TGTGCCTGCCGCCTGACAGGCTTCATGAACACTGAAGCTTTCTTT.